A selection of T cell receptor beta chains follows, all from one sample in a study of OX40 agonist ivuxolimab in advanced cancers. Clones were read by immunoSEQ multiplex PCR, and TCRdb kept only the in-frame ones, dropping some. This sample carries roughly 56,000 clones, just over 85% of them seen once, and the ten largest clones take approximately 0.92%. This specimen consisted of CD4+ or CD8+ T cells sorted from blood, obtained in a trial of the OX40 agonist ivuxolimab. The receptor source for this set is an adult with an advanced solid tumor such as melanoma, head and neck, liver or kidney cancer. The CDR3 runs from the conserved cysteine through the conserved F or W. The D gene is left open where the match is weak. For some rows the clone size is stated as once, few or many, or as a class when expanded; others skip it.

CDR3	DNA	size	J	D	V
CASSSAGRASDEQYF	TGTGCCAGCAGCTCTGCCGGGAGGGCCTCCGACGAGCAGTACTTC	few	TRBJ2-7	TRBD2	TRBV7-9
CASSERDSPSFYGYTF	TGTGCCAGTAGTGAACGGGACAGCCCGAGCTTCTATGGCTACACCTTC	.	TRBJ1-2	TRBD1	TRBV19
CASSSSGIGRTEAFF	TGTGCCAGCTCCTCTAGCGGGATCGGAAGGACTGAAGCTTTCTTT	.	TRBJ1-1	.	TRBV28
CASSTVRRNSYEQYF	TGTGCCAGCTCAACAGTCCGAAGAAACTCCTACGAGCAGTACTTC	.	TRBJ2-7	.	TRBV18
CASSQAGEPQHF	TGCGCCAGCAGCCAGGCCGGGGAGCCCCAGCATTTT	.	TRBJ1-5	.	TRBV4-1
CASSQGVAGVWNEQFF	TGCGCCAGCAGTCAAGGTGTAGCGGGAGTGTGGAATGAGCAGTTCTTC	.	TRBJ2-1	TRBD2	TRBV23-1
CASSVGSSGRIGDEQFF	TGTGCCAGCAGCGTAGGGTCTAGCGGGAGAATTGGCGATGAGCAGTTCTTC	.	TRBJ2-1	TRBD2	TRBV9
CAISDRDRTTKETQYF	TGTGCCATCAGTGATAGGGACAGGACCACCAAAGAGACCCAGTACTTC	.	TRBJ2-5	TRBD1	TRBV10-3
CASSEEQNSNQPQHF	TGTGCCAGCAGTGAAGAACAGAATAGCAATCAGCCCCAGCATTTT	.	TRBJ1-5	.	TRBV6-1
CASSAGQQLNYGYTF	TGTGCCAGCAGTGCGGGACAGCAGTTAAACTATGGCTACACCTTC	.	TRBJ1-2	TRBD1	TRBV6-1
CASSSRGGLGYNEQFF	TGTGCCAGCAGCTCCCGCGGGGGGCTAGGTTACAATGAGCAGTTCTTC	.	TRBJ2-1	TRBD2	TRBV7-2
CASSKGQINEQFF	TGTGCCAGCAGCAAAGGACAGATCAATGAGCAGTTCTTC	.	TRBJ2-1	.	TRBV5-4
CASRRRRVRFGLAGDEQYF	TGTGCCAGCAGAAGGCGTAGAGTCCGGTTCGGACTAGCGGGAGACGAGCAGTACTTC	.	TRBJ2-7	TRBD2	TRBV6-4
CAINREMNTEAFF	TGTGCCATCAATAGGGAAATGAACACTGAAGCTTTCTTT	.	TRBJ1-1	.	TRBV27
CASSLSWTLAYEQYF	TGTGCCAGCAGCCTATCTTGGACACTTGCCTACGAGCAGTACTTC	.	TRBJ2-7	.	TRBV16
CASSTSSGSTGELFF	TGCGCCAGCAGCACGTCTAGCGGTTCCACCGGGGAGCTGTTTTTT	.	TRBJ2-2	TRBD2	TRBV5-1
CAWSVVAYEQYF	TGTGCCTGGAGTGTAGTTGCTTACGAGCAGTACTTC	.	TRBJ2-7	.	TRBV30
CASSQDEGLAGPF	TGCGCCAGCAGCCAAGATGAGGGCCTAGCGGGTCCCTTC	.	TRBJ2-7	TRBD2	TRBV4-1
CASSLEASLYNEQFF	TGCGCCAGCAGCTTGGAGGCCAGCCTCTACAATGAGCAGTTCTTC	once	TRBJ2-1	.	TRBV5-1
CASSLIGGNTEAFF	TGTGCCAGCAGCTTAATCGGGGGAAACACTGAAGCTTTCTTT	.	TRBJ1-1	.	TRBV7-9
CASSLVPSYEQFF	TGTGCCAGCAGCTTAGTTCCTTCTTATGAGCAGTTCTTC	.	TRBJ2-1	.	TRBV7-2
CASSRDRDGPYEQYF	TGTGCCAGCAGTAGAGACCGGGACGGACCCTACGAGCAGTACTTC	.	TRBJ2-7	.	TRBV6-5
CASRSASITYNSPLHF	TGTGCCAGTAGATCCGCCAGTATAACCTATAATTCACCCCTCCACTTT	.	TRBJ1-6	.	TRBV19
CASSGIGQGRADTQYF	TGCGCCAGCAGCGGGATTGGACAGGGGAGGGCAGATACGCAGTATTTT	.	TRBJ2-3	TRBD1	TRBV5-1
CASSLMENYGYTF	TGCGCCAGCAGCTTGATGGAAAACTATGGCTACACCTTC	.	TRBJ1-2	.	TRBV5-1
CASSERGQGYNEQFF	TGTGCCAGCAGTGAACGGGGACAGGGTTACAATGAGCAGTTCTTC	.	TRBJ2-1	TRBD1	TRBV6-4